What follows is one TCR beta chain and its context. In the original workflow: Amplification of reference gene primers provided the estimated nucleated cell counts. Sequenced by immunoSEQ multiplex PCR; TCRdb stores in-frame clones only, minus some. Clone size and the V and J calls come from that table; the DNA yielded D and trimming. The sample lists more than 60,000 clones; roughly 84% were seen once. Germline values: CDR1 SGHNT, CDR2 YENEEA. The CDR3 runs 14 residues. The junction had 5 bases not matched to a gene; V was cut back by 5 bases and J by 3 bases. This sample is drawn from a study of blood T cell repertoires in COVID-19. Across the whole study: COVID-19 samples, acute and convalescent, were from the United States, Italy and Spain. T cells, B-cell-depleted T cells, or PBMCs supplied cDNA or gDNA.

Material: peripheral blood. This sequence originates from a man aged 50-59 years with acute or convalescent COVID-19. The V call is TRBV11-3, the J call TRBJ2-7, with 9 bases fitting TRBD1. The CDR3 sequence is CASSPGQGYYEQYF. The CDR3 coding sequence is TGTGCCAGCAGCCCGGGACAGGGATACTACGAGCAGTACTTC.